This is a list of T cell receptor beta chains from one sample in a study of neurological immune-mediated disorders. TCRdb itself ran the 5' RACE reads through MiXCR, one entry per CDR3 protein. The data show 80,000 to 100,000 distinct CDR3 sequences, with almost 6% seen just once and 7.9% held by the top ten. Material for sequencing was PBMCs. The receptors come from a woman in her sixties with multiple sclerosis. CDR3s include the opening cysteine and the closing phenylalanine or tryptophan. D genes are given only for firm matches. The size of a clone is reported for some rows only, either as once, few or many, or as a class for expanded clones.

-,TRBJ2-7,TRBV7-6,many,TGTGCCAGCAGCCCCCAGGTGTCATCGGTTGAGCAGTACTTC,CASSPQVSSVEQYF
TRBD2,TRBJ2-1,TRBV7-2,few,TGTGCCAGCAGCTTAAGGGGACTAGCGGGGGACAATGAGCAGTTCTTC,CASSLRGLAGDNEQFF
TRBD1,TRBJ1-2,TRBV20-1,many,TGCAGTGCTGCTGGGACAGGGGGCTTTCTTGCGTATGGCTACACCTTC,CSAAGTGGFLAYGYTF
-,TRBJ2-7,TRBV28,many,TGTGCCAGCAGTTCCGGACCGGGGGGCCTAGGGGTCTACGAGCAGTACTTC,CASSSGPGGLGVYEQYF
-,TRBJ2-1,TRBV5-1,many,TGCGCCAGCAGCTACGCGCTAGGGGTTGCTGAGCAGTTCTTC,CASSYALGVAEQFF
-,TRBJ2-4,TRBV29-1,many,TGCAGCGTCGGAGGGGGAGACATTCAGTACTTC,CSVGGGDIQYF
-,TRBJ2-2,TRBV7-6,few,TGTGAGCGGGGACAGGAGAACACCGGGGAGCTGTTTTTT,CERGQENTGELFF
TRBD1,TRBJ2-2,TRBV7-6,many,TGTGCCAGCAGCTTAGCTTGGACAGGGGGCTTGAACACCGGGGAGCTGTTTTTT,CASSLAWTGGLNTGELFF
-,TRBJ2-1,TRBV15,many,TGTGCCACCAGCATGGGGGCGTCCTACAATGAGCAGTTCTTC,CATSMGASYNEQFF
TRBD2,TRBJ2-1,TRBV12-3/TRBV12-4,many,TGTGCCAGCAGCAAACTAGCGGGGCGCAATGAGCAGTTCTTC,CASSKLAGRNEQFF
TRBD1,TRBJ2-7,TRBV20-1,many,TGCAGTGCTCCTACCCAGGGGGTCTACGAGCAGTACTTC,CSAPTQGVYEQYF
-,TRBJ2-7,TRBV12-3/TRBV12-4,many,TGTGCCAGCAGTCCCCTCCCGGGCCTTTTAACCTACGAGCAGTACTTC,CASSPLPGLLTYEQYF
TRBD1,TRBJ1-2,TRBV5-1,many,TGCGCCAGCAGCCTGGACAGGGGCTACACCTTC,CASSLDRGYTF
TRBD1,TRBJ2-7,TRBV7-9,many,TGTGCCAGCAGCTTAGTTCGGACAGGGCCATACGAGCAGTACTTC,CASSLVRTGPYEQYF
-,TRBJ2-5,TRBV5-6,many,TGTGCCAGCAGCGCAGGGGTCCTCCAAGAGACCCAGTACTTC,CASSAGVLQETQYF
TRBD2,TRBJ2-3,TRBV5-1,many,TGCGCCAGCAGCTTTAGCGGGGTGAACACAGATACGCAGTATTTT,CASSFSGVNTDTQYF
-,TRBJ2-7,TRBV5-1,many,TGCGCCAGCAGCTTGGTGGCAGTGAGCTCCTACGAGCAGTACTTC,CASSLVAVSSYEQYF
-,TRBJ2-1,TRBV5-1,many,TGCGCCAGCAGCTTGGGGCAGGGACCGTTCTTC,CASSLGQGPFF
TRBD2,TRBJ2-1,TRBV3-1,-,TGTGCCAGCAGCCAGGACTCTAGCGGGGGTGGCAATGAGCAGTTCTTC,CASSQDSSGGGNEQFF
TRBD2,TRBJ2-2,TRBV12-3/TRBV12-4,many,TGTGCCAGCAGTTTAGAACTAGCGGCAACGAACACCGGGGAGCTGTTTTTT,CASSLELAATNTGELFF
-,TRBJ1-4,TRBV28,many,TGTGCCAGCAGTCGCCACGGGCCGATGGAAAAACTGTTTTTT,CASSRHGPMEKLFF